The 8 T cell receptor beta chains given below trace back to one sample, sequenced in a study of a mutant IDH1 vaccine in newly diagnosed glioma. The repertoire was sequenced with immunoSEQ multiplex PCR; TCRdb's copy has only in-frame clones and lacks some. This sample yields tens of thousands of clones, of which 85% are seen a single time; roughly 0.81% belongs to the top ten. The time point was: week 23, last vaccination. Mutant IDH1 20-mer peptide, at 300 ug, made up each vaccine dose, with topical imiquimod. The antigens these receptors bind are not known. The material was PBMCs, obtained from a glioma patient whose treatment included an IDH1 peptide vaccine. The receptor source for this set is a woman in her 50s with glioma.

The chain uses TRBV7-9 and TRBJ2-7, with unresolved D. Looked up from germline, CDR1 is SEHNR and CDR2 is FQNEAQ (reference sequence). This CDR3 is built from 14 residues. The V and J ends lost 5 bases and 0 bases respectively, with 11 bases between them. CDR3 loop: CASSPPWVSYEQYF. DNA of the CDR3: TGTGCCAGCAGCCCCCCTTGGGTCTCCTACGAGCAGTACTTC.

The gene calls are TRBV11-2 and TRBJ1-3; D is ambiguous. V dropped 3 bases and J dropped 4 bases, with 4 bases sitting between them. This CDR3 has 12 residues. Germline CDR1 is SGHAT and CDR2 is FQNNGV. The CDR3 DNA sequence: TGTGCCAGCAGCTTTGTAGGAAACACCATATATTTT. Its translation is CASSFVGNTIYF.

This rearrangement joins TRBV7-8 to TRBJ2-2; TRBD1 matches 7 bases. CDR1 SGHVS and CDR2 FQNEAQ come from the germline V gene. Trimming took 2 bases from V and 4 from J; bases not matched to a gene: 7. The CDR3 is 16 amino acids. In DNA, the CDR3 is TGTGCCAGCAGCTTAACAGGGGCGCCAGGCACCGGGGAGCTGTTTTTT. This translates into CASSLTGAPGTGELFF.

V is TRBV6-1 and J is TRBJ2-3; 8 nucleotides match TRBD2. CDR3 length: 15 residues. V gave up 2 bases and J gave up 4 bases; unmatched junction bases: 5. Germline V gene lookup returns CDR1 MNHNS and CDR2 SASEGT. The CDR3 nucleotides are TGTGCCAGCAGTGAAAGGAGCGGGAGCCCAGATACGCAGTATTTT. It encodes CASSERSGSPDTQYF.

This clone was observed a single time. The CDR3 loop reads CASEGAPDTQYF. The CDR3 coding sequence is TGTGCCAGCGAGGGAGCCCCAGATACGCAGTATTTT. This chain joins TRBV21-1 and TRBJ2-3; TRBD2 was called by the table and not checked on the DNA. TRBV21-1 is marked as a pseudogene. This CDR3 is 12 amino acids long.

The chain uses TRBV28 and TRBJ2-7; 9 nucleotides match TRBD2. CDR3 length: 12 amino acids. The germline V gene encodes CDR1 MDHEN and CDR2 SYDVKM. In nucleotides, the CDR3 is TGTGTGGCGGGGGGGCCCATTTACGAGCAGTACTTC. Translating it yields CVAGGPIYEQYF.

The chain couples TRBV5-5 to TRBJ1-1; D gene unclear. Germline-derived CDR1 and CDR2 are SGHKS and YYEKEE (reference sequence). V shed 4 bases and J shed 5 bases, with 18 bases lying between them. CDR3 size: 15 residues. The CDR3 reads CASSVAPLSGTEAFF. The CDR3 DNA reads as TGTGCCAGCAGCGTAGCCCCACTAAGTGGTACTGAAGCTTTCTTT.

The rearrangement uses TRBV25-1 and TRBJ1-4, with D tentatively TRBD1 (5 bases). Germline CDR1 MGHDK, CDR2 SYGVNS. V was pared by 1 base and J by 8 bases, with 14 bases between. CDR3 length: 15 amino acids. The CDR3 protein is CASSEWDARREKLFF. The CDR3, as DNA: TGTGCCAGCAGTGAATGGGACGCCAGGCGGGAAAAACTGTTTTTT.